Presented here are 2 T cell receptor beta chains from one specimen sequenced in a study of blood T cell repertoires in COVID-19. Using immunoSEQ multiplex PCR, the repertoire was profiled, and TCRdb retains in-frame clones only, with some absent. The sample lists around 150,000 clones, approximately 81% occurring once. Sequenced input: peripheral blood. The receptors were sampled from a man in his forties with acute or convalescent COVID-19.

This clone was counted only a few times. This chain uses TRBV27 with TRBJ1-1; no definite D call. Germline V gene lookup returns CDR1 MNHEY and CDR2 SMNVEV (reference sequence). The germline V and J ends were trimmed by 6 bases and 2 bases, with 10 bases remaining between them. This CDR3 contains 13 residues. The CDR3 here is CASSLRRNTEAFF. CDR3 DNA sequence: TGTGCCAGCAGCCTCAGGCGAAACACTGAAGCTTTCTTT.

With respect to this clone: Sequence at one end of the junction differs from germline and may be a read error. The chain combines TRBV6-2 or TRBV6-3 with TRBJ1-5, with 8 bases aligning to TRBD1. The CDR3 loop spans 16 amino acids. Germline CDR1 reads MNHEY; CDR2 reads SVGEGT. The CDR3 region has the DNA TGTGCCAGCAGTAACTCGGGACAGGATCCCGGGCTGACCCAGCATTTT. As protein: CASSNSGQDPGLTQHF.